Listed below are T cell receptor beta chains from one sample, sequenced in a study of cytomegalovirus exposure and HLA in healthy donors. The table came from immunoSEQ multiplex PCR; TCRdb's copy has only in-frame clones and leaves some out. The table includes approximately 58,000 clones, about 83% detected once. The sample taken for sequencing was PBMCs. These TCRs come from a man aged 30 to 45 in good health and CMV-seronegative. CDR3s include the opening cysteine and the closing phenylalanine or tryptophan. A D gene is named only where the DNA matches it firmly. Clone size is not always given. Where it is, it says once, few, many or a class for expanded clones.

clone_size	v_call	j_call	d_call	cdr3_aa	cdr3_nt
NA	TRBV5-4	TRBJ1-1	TRBD1	CASSLGQGIGAEAFF	TGTGCCAGCAGCCTAGGACAGGGGATCGGAGCTGAAGCTTTCTTT
NA	TRBV11-2	TRBJ1-3	NA	CASSTRGGKYSGNTIYF	TGTGCCAGCAGCACTAGGGGAGGCAAATACTCTGGAAACACCATATATTTT
NA	TRBV30	TRBJ2-2	TRBD2	CAWSVAGDGELFF	TGTGCCTGGAGTGTAGCGGGGGACGGGGAGCTGTTTTTT
NA	TRBV11-2	TRBJ2-7	TRBD2	CASSLDRSSGSSYEQYF	TGTGCCAGCAGCTTAGATCGGTCTAGCGGGAGCTCCTACGAGCAGTACTTC
NA	TRBV9	TRBJ2-2	TRBD2	CASSDGLAGNTGELFF	TGTGCCAGCAGCGACGGACTAGCGGGAAACACCGGGGAGCTGTTTTTT
NA	TRBV27	TRBJ2-7	TRBD2	CASSSPGGGGSYEQYF	TGTGCCAGCAGTTCCCCCGGTGGCGGGGGATCCTACGAGCAGTACTTC
NA	TRBV15	TRBJ2-7	TRBD1	CATSRGRGQGIYEQYF	TGTGCCACCAGCAGAGGGAGGGGACAGGGAATTTACGAGCAGTACTTC
few	TRBV7-9	TRBJ1-1	NA	CASSSGAEAFF	TGTGCCAGCAGCTCCGGAGCTGAAGCTTTCTTT
NA	TRBV7-2	TRBJ1-2	NA	CASSLAQGGFYGYTF	TGTGCCAGCAGCTTAGCCCAGGGTGGTTTCTATGGCTACACCTTC
NA	TRBV9	TRBJ1-3	TRBD1	CASSEGGYSGNTIYF	TGTGCCAGCAGTGAAGGGGGCTACTCTGGAAACACCATATATTTT
NA	TRBV4-3	TRBJ2-7	NA	CASSQERVGVPSYEQYF	TGCGCCAGCAGCCAAGAGCGTGTGGGAGTCCCCAGCTACGAGCAGTACTTC
NA	TRBV7-9	TRBJ2-7	NA	CASSLGTLRDSSYEQYF	TGTGCCAGCAGCTTGGGGACTTTAAGGGACAGCTCCTACGAGCAGTACTTC
NA	TRBV6-1	TRBJ2-3	NA	CASTEGGAHTDTQYF	TGTGCCAGCACCGAGGGGGGGGCCCACACAGATACGCAGTATTTT
NA	TRBV9	TRBJ2-5	NA	CASSVGGVETQYF	TGTGCCAGCAGCGTAGGGGGGGTGGAGACCCAGTACTTC
NA	TRBV2	TRBJ2-1	TRBD2	CASPALAGYNEQFF	TGTGCCAGCCCGGCGCTAGCGGGTTACAATGAGCAGTTCTTC
NA	TRBV5-1	TRBJ2-2	NA	CASSLGHQNTGELFF	TGCGCCAGCAGCCTGGGACACCAGAACACCGGGGAGCTGTTTTTT
NA	TRBV29-1	TRBJ1-2	NA	CSVGTGTNYGYTF	TGCAGCGTTGGAACCGGGACTAACTATGGCTACACCTTC
NA	TRBV7-2	TRBJ2-7	TRBD2	CASSLQGLAGDPYEQYF	TGTGCCAGCAGCTTACAGGGGCTAGCGGGAGACCCCTACGAGCAGTACTTC
NA	TRBV7-9	TRBJ2-1	NA	CASSQDFNEQFF	TGTGCCAGCAGCCAAGACTTCAATGAGCAGTTCTTC
NA	TRBV5-1	TRBJ2-2	TRBD2	CASSQRGLAGKNTGELFF	TGCGCCAGCAGCCAGAGGGGACTAGCGGGGAAGAACACCGGGGAGCTGTTTTTT
NA	TRBV5-6	TRBJ2-7	TRBD1	CASSVRGQKLYEQYF	TGTGCCAGCAGCGTGAGGGGACAGAAACTCTACGAGCAGTACTTC
NA	TRBV10-3	TRBJ2-7	NA	CAISDLASPLGDEQYF	TGTGCCATCAGTGACTTAGCGAGCCCGCTTGGGGACGAGCAGTACTTC
NA	TRBV5-6	TRBJ1-2	NA	CASSAGGLGYGYTF	TGTGCCAGCAGTGCGGGGGGGCTCGGCTATGGCTACACCTTC
NA	TRBV7-6	TRBJ1-2	NA	CASSPRPTGDGYTF	TGTGCCAGCAGCCCTAGACCCACCGGGGATGGCTACACCTTC
NA	TRBV6-5	TRBJ1-2	NA	CASTSRQGYGYTF	TGTGCCAGCACGTCTAGGCAGGGGTATGGCTACACCTTC
NA	TRBV7-2	TRBJ1-2	NA	CASSVSGTNYGYTF	TGTGCCAGCAGCGTCTCCGGGACTAACTATGGCTACACCTTC
NA	TRBV7-8	TRBJ2-7	TRBD1	CASSYGTGGEQYF	TGTGCCAGCAGCTACGGGACAGGCGGGGAGCAGTACTTC
NA	TRBV9	TRBJ1-1	NA	CASSGGYTEAFF	TGTGCCAGCAGCGGGGGCTACACTGAAGCTTTCTTT
NA	TRBV11-2	TRBJ2-7	NA	CASSLARGAYEQYF	TGTGCCAGCAGCTTAGCCCGGGGTGCCTACGAGCAGTACTTC
few	TRBV6-6	TRBJ1-1	NA	CASSYFRGYTEAFF	TGTGCCAGCAGTTACTTCAGGGGCTACACTGAAGCTTTCTTT